This TCR beta chain was sequenced in a study of post-analysis software for immune sequencing data. Study-wide background: Included courses were relapsing-remitting and secondary progressive multiple sclerosis; progressive-relapsing multiple sclerosis was also included. General study findings and limits: Patients had higher frequencies than controls of about 5 TRBV segments, including TRBV5-6, TRBV5-1 and TRBV20-1. By F measure, samples from a shared preparation batch strongly co-clustered.

Trimming took off 6 bases at V and 3 bases at J, with 11 bases between the two ends. The CDR3 spans 12 residues. Germline V CDR1 and CDR2: SQVTM, ANQGSEA. To note about this clonotype: Its specificity is not known.

The TCR beta cDNA libraries carried unique molecular identifiers. From approximately 0.95 to 9.8 million T cells, hundreds of thousands of cDNA molecules were obtained. TCRdb used MiXCR to reprocess the PCR reads, holding one entry per CDR3 protein. The sample lists approximately 730,000 distinct CDR3 sequences, about 43% occurring once. The material sequenced was blood. This chain joins TRBV29-1 and TRBJ1-1, with D possibly being TRBD1 (6 bases). The clonotype comes from a girl between 10 and 17 years old with multiple sclerosis. CDR3 nucleotide sequence: TGCAGCGTGATATCAGGGGACACTGAAGCTTTCTTT. Translation: CSVISGDTEAFF. The variable domain in full, with the rest retrieved from reference TRBV29-1 and TRBJ1-1, is SAVISQKPSRDICQRGTSLTIQCQVDSQVTMMFWYRQQPGQSLTLIATANQGSEATYESGFVIDKFPISRPNLTFSTLTVSNMSPEDSSIYLCSVISGDTEAFFGQGTRLTVV.